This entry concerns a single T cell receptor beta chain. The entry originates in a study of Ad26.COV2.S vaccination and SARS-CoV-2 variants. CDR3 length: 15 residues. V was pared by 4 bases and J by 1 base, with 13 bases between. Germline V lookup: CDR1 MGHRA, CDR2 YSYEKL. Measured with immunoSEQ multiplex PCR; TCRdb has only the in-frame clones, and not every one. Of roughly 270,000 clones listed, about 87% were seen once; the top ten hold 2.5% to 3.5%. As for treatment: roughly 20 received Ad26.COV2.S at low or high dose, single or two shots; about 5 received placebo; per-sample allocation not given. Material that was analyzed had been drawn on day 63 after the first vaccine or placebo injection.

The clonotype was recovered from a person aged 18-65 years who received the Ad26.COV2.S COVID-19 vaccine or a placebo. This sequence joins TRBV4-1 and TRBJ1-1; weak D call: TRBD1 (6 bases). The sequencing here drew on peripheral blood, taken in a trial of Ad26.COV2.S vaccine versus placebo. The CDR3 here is CASSRFRTENTEAFF. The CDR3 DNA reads TGCGCCAGCAGCCGCTTCCGGACAGAGAACACTGAAGCTTTCTTT.